This T cell receptor beta chain is from a study of Ad26.COV2.S vaccination and SARS-CoV-2 variants (TCRdb year 2021). The study in broad terms: Donors in the vaccine arm were drawn from COV1001, a multicentre, randomized, double-blind, placebo-controlled phase I-IIa trial testing Ad26.COV2.S in healthy adults. Ad26.COV2.S was given intramuscularly at 5x10^10 or 1x10^11 viral particles, as a single shot or as two shots 56 days apart. Sequencing of the TCRbeta repertoire served to evaluate the specificity and breadth of SARS-CoV-2-reactive T cell receptors following Ad26.COV2.S vaccination. The TCR-sequenced set comprised around 32 samples: around 20 Ad26.COV2.S vaccine recipients, 5 placebo recipients and 8 SARS-CoV-2 convalescent individuals. Trial participants were randomized into five groups of five, in which low-dose or high-dose Ad26.COV2.S was given once or twice, or placebo was given on both occasions. Investigators did not know the trial group allocation while performing experiments and assessing outcomes.

TCRbeta CDR3 regions were sequenced with the immunoSEQ Assay. After extraction, genomic DNA underwent amplification by bias-controlled multiplex PCR, followed by high-throughput sequencing. The original pipeline was this. To quantify the absolute abundance of each unique TCRbeta CDR3 region, sequences were collapsed and filtered. T cell fraction was estimated by normalizing TCRbeta template counts to usable DNA, which was measured by amplifying reference genes present in all nucleated cells. Repertoire TCRs were annotated as SARS-CoV-2-specific when V gene, CDR3 amino acid sequence and J gene were exactly matched to a known reactive TCR set. The reference SARS-CoV-2 TCR set came from MIRA and was filtered for enrichment in COVID-19-positive ImmuneCODE repertoires, removing public or cross-reactive TCRs. Based on the MIRA antigens, annotated TCRs were further analysed at the level of specific ORF or position within ORF. Depth was the summed frequency of annotated unique rearrangements, while breadth was defined as annotated unique rearrangements over total unique productive rearrangements. TCR breadth was compared between groups using two-sided Wilcoxon rank-sum tests. TCRdb provides this immuneACCESS table in a form limited to in-frame rearrangements. Some clones are lacking; in checked studies, under half of them reflect an unresolved V gene, and why the rest are absent is not known. V and J calls and clone size are as listed in that table; D and trimming were resolved from the DNA. This sample is represented by around 370,000 clones; about 85% of them were singletons. Roughly 3.1% of the sample is taken by the ten largest.

About this clone itself: It has no known antigen specificity. Base-call qualities are not available, and no considerably larger clone is one nucleotide away.

Overall results and qualifications from the work: The authors noted that the TCR breadth and depth analyses may have underestimated total T cell responses. Comparable non-spike TCR breadth was observed between vaccine and placebo recipients, consistent with only spike being contained in the vaccine. Spike-specific TCR breadth was higher in Ad26.COV2.S recipients than in placebo recipients (P = 0.0014). After vaccination, substantial breadth of spike-specific CD8+ and CD4+ T cell responses was reported. Comparing responses between vaccine doses or regimens was not something the study was powered to do.

In light of the paper, this sample's treatment or condition label describes: 15 to 20 received Ad26.COV2.S at low or high dose, single or two shots; about 5 received placebo; per-sample allocation not given. For vaccine and placebo recipients, repertoires were sequenced using samples collected on day 63 after the first injection. Between 29 July and 7 August 2020, Cohort 1b enrolled about two dozen adults aged 18-55 years at one site in Boston, USA. As a vaccine, Ad26.COV2.S was a replication-incompetent adenovirus type 26 vector that expressed a prefusion-stabilized SARS-CoV-2 spike protein derived from the original Wuhan strain. The CDR3 runs 16 amino acids, cysteine and phenylalanine included. Here the CDR3 DNA is all that survives: 48 bases in frame from base 1.

The rearrangement joined TRBV12-2 to TRBJ2-7; no DNA check was done on the table's D call, TRBD2. TRBV12-2 is a known pseudogene. The sample in question was peripheral blood, obtained in a trial of Ad26.COV2.S vaccine versus placebo. This receptor was taken from a person between 18 and 59 years old who received the Ad26.COV2.S COVID-19 vaccine or a placebo. The DNA reads TGTGCAAGTCGCTCTCCAGCACGGACTAGAATCTACGAGCAGTACTTC. This yields the protein CASRSPARTRIYEQYF.